The following is a TCR beta chain sequence with its context. What it recognizes is unknown. The data belong to a study of T cell responses to AZD1222 COVID-19 vaccine. Study conclusions and caveats: There were mostly white British donors and more females than males, and clonal diversity was possibly underestimated. Spike-wide vaccine-associated CD4 TCRs dominated at 160-218 and 743-854.

Pooled in the analysis were second doses at about 4 or about 12 weeks. The germline CDR1 and CDR2 sequences are MNHEY and SVGAGI. The CDR3 runs 15 residues. V trimming: 4 bases; J trimming: 6 bases; junction bases outside the gene matches: 5. TCRdb's copy holds only in-frame clones and misses some; the assay was immunoSEQ multiplex PCR. The table has approximately 150,000 clones, approximately 94% seen once. The chain uses TRBV6-5 and TRBJ1-4; 10 bases agree with TRBD1. The clonotype comes from an adult who received the AZD1222 COVID-19 vaccine. Source: peripheral blood, taken 28 days after the second AZD1222 dose. DNA for the CDR3: TGTGCCAGCAGTTCCAGGACAGGGGGAGATGAAAAACTGTTTTTT. This codes for CASSSRTGGDEKLFF.